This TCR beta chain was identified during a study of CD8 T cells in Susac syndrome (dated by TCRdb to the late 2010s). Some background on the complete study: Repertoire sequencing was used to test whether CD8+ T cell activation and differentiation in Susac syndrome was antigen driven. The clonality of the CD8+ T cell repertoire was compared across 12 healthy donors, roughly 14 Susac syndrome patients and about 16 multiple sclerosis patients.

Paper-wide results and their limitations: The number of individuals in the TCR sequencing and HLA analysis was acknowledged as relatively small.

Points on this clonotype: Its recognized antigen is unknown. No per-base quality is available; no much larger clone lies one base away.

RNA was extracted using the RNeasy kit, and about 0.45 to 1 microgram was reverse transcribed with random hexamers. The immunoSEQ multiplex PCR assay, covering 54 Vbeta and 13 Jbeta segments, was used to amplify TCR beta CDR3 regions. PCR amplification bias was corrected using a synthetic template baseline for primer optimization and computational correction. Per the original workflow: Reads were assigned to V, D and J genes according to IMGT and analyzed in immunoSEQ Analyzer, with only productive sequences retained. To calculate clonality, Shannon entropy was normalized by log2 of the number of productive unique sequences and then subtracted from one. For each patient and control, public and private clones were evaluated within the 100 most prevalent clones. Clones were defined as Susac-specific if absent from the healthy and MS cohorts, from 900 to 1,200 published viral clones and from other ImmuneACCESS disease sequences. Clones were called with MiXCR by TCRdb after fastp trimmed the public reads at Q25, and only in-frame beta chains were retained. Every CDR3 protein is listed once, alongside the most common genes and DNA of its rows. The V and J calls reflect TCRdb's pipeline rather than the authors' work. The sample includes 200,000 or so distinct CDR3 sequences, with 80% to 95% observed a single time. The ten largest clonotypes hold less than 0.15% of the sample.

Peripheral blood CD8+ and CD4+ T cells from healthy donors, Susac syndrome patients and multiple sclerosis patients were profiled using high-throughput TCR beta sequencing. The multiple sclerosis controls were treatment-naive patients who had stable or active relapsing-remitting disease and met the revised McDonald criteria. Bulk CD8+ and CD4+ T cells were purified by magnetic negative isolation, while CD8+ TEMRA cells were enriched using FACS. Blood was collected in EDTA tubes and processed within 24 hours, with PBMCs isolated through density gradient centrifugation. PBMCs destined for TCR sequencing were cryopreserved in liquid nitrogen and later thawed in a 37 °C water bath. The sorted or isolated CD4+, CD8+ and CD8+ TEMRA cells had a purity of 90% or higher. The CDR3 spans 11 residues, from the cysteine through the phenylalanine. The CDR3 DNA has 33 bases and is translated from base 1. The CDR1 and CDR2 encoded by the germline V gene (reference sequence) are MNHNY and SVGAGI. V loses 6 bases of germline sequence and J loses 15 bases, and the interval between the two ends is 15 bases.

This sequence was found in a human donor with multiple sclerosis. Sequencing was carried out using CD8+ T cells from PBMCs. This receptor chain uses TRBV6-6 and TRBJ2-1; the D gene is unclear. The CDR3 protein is CASSGPESPFF. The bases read TGTGCCAGCAGCGGGCCGGAATCACCGTTCTTC.